One and the same sample provided the 29 T cell receptor beta chains below, sequenced in a study of blood T cell repertoires in COVID-19. The data were produced by immunoSEQ multiplex PCR, yet TCRdb's version contains in-frame clones alone and is incomplete. The sample contains around 71,000 clones, about 86% of which appear only once. The sample was peripheral blood. Receptors originate from a man in his 70s with acute or convalescent COVID-19.

The chain joins TRBV19 to TRBJ1-2; D is ambiguous. Germline values: CDR1 LNHDA, CDR2 SQIVND (reference sequence). CDR3 length: 15 amino acids. Between the trimmed V and J ends, which lost 6 bases and 4 bases, there was a span of 18 bases. The CDR3 sequence: CASSPPGLRSYGYTF. The CDR3 nucleotides read TGTGCCAGTAGCCCCCCGGGTCTTAGATCCTATGGCTACACCTTC.

The genes are TRBV5-6 and TRBJ1-4, with 12 bases matching TRBD1. The V segment lost 4 bases and the J segment 8 bases; nucleotides outside the gene matches: 9. Germline values: CDR1 SGHDT, CDR2 YYEEEE. The CDR3 sequence is 16 residues long. The CDR3: CASSTGPGTGGEKLFF. In nucleotides, the CDR3 is TGTGCCAGCAGCACCGGACCTGGGACAGGGGGCGAAAAACTGTTTTTT.

The chain joins TRBV5-1 to TRBJ2-1; weak D call: TRBD1 (6 bases). V lost 3 bases and J lost 6, with 10 bases in between. The CDR3 length is 13 residues. Germline V gene data show CDR1 as SGHRS and CDR2 as YFSETQ. The CDR3 spells CASSSGTINEQFF. CDR3 bases: TGCGCCAGCAGCTCCGGGACAATCAATGAGCAGTTCTTC.

This clone has ten or more counts. The J gene is TRBJ2-2, the V gene TRBV28, with 9 bases aligning to TRBD1. Germline CDR1 reads MDHEN; CDR2 reads SYDVKM. J gave up 3 bases and V 3 bases, and 8 bases lay outside the gene matches. CDR3 length: 17 amino acids. The CDR3 nucleotides are TGTGCCAGCAGTTTCCGGGACAGGGTGTTGCACACCGGGGAGCTGTTTTTT. Its protein product is CASSFRDRVLHTGELFF.

V usage is TRBV19 and J usage is TRBJ2-6, with D perhaps TRBD1 (6 bases). The ends were cut back, 3 bases at V and 0 bases at J, with 15 bases in the middle. There are 18 residues in the CDR3. The germline V gene encodes CDR1 LNHDA and CDR2 SQIVND (reference sequence). The CDR3 DNA is TGTGCCAGTAGTATTAACCAGGGGTCTCGCTCTGGGGCCAACGTCCTGACTTTC. Translating gives CASSINQGSRSGANVLTF.

The chain links TRBV5-1 to TRBJ2-1; weak D call: TRBD1 (6 bases). The CDR3 runs to 15 residues. V was shortened by 0 bases and J by 10 bases, with 17 bases between the two germline ends. Per germline, CDR1 SGHRS and CDR2 YFSETQ. The CDR3 DNA follows: TGCGCCAGCAGCTTGGCCGTGGGCAGGGGTGGCGAGCAGTTCTTC. Amino acid sequence: CASSLAVGRGGEQFF.

The J gene is TRBJ2-7, the V gene TRBV5-6; D perhaps matches TRBD2 (5 bases). V was pared by 2 bases and J by 0 bases, with 15 bases between. Germline assignment: CDR1 SGHDT and CDR2 YYEEEE. The CDR3 has 16 amino acids. CDR3 coding DNA: TGTGCCAGCAGCTTTCCCGGGCGGGCCCGCTCCTACGAGCAGTACTTC. This codes for CASSFPGRARSYEQYF.

This clone was picked up a small number of times. The gene calls are TRBV5-1 and TRBJ1-6; weak D call: TRBD1 (5 bases). V was pared by 0 bases and J by 7 bases, with 11 bases between. The CDR3 extends over 15 amino acids. Per the germline V gene, CDR1 is SGHRS and CDR2 is YFSETQ. The CDR3 loop reads CASSLEAGWNSPLHF. CDR3 sequence (DNA): TGCGCCAGCAGCTTGGAGGCAGGGTGGAATTCACCCCTCCACTTT.

The V gene is TRBV29-1, the J gene TRBJ1-2, with 7 bases identical to TRBD1. With 7 bases clipped from V and 7 bases from J, the junction kept 12 bases outside the gene matches. This CDR3 has 13 residues. The V gene's germline CDR1 is SQVTM and CDR2 ANQGSEA. The CDR3 here is CSARQGPITGYTF. The DNA of the CDR3 is TGCAGCGCCAGACAGGGCCCTATCACTGGCTACACCTTC.

The chain uses TRBV24-1 and TRBJ2-1; 8 positions match TRBD2. This CDR3 is built from 15 residues. V gave up 3 bases and J gave up 3 bases; unmatched junction bases: 3. In germline, CDR1 is KGHDR, CDR2 SFDVKD. CDR3 nucleotides: TGTGCCACCAGTGATGGCGGGAGGCGCTACAATGAGCAGTTCTTC. This codes for CATSDGGRRYNEQFF.

The chain uses TRBV7-2 and TRBJ1-5; the match to TRBD1 covers 7 bases. CDR1 is SGHTA, CDR2 FQGNSA, per germline. The CDR3 contains 15 residues. The V segment lost 5 bases and the J segment 2 bases; nucleotides outside the gene matches: 6. The CDR3 loop is CASSEQGIGNQPQHF. The DNA of the CDR3 is TGTGCCAGCAGCGAACAGGGGATTGGCAATCAGCCCCAGCATTTT.

The rearrangement links TRBV6-5 to TRBJ2-3, with D perhaps TRBD1 (5 bases). The V end was cut by 6 bases, the J end by 0 bases, with 13 bases between. The CDR3 loop spans 15 amino acids. The germline CDR1 and CDR2 sequences are MNHEY and SVGAGI. The CDR3 nucleotides are TGTGCCAGCAGACCCGGTGGGGCTAGCACAGATACGCAGTATTTT. It is translated as CASRPGGASTDTQYF.

The chain carries TRBV6-5 and TRBJ1-2; a possible D gene is TRBD1 (6 bases). Trimming removed 2 bases at V and 4 bases at J, with 14 bases between. The CDR3 contains 15 residues. CDR1 and CDR2 (germline): MNHEY, SVGAGI. CDR3: CASSYDTGQTYGYTF. The CDR3 nucleotides are TGTGCCAGCAGTTACGACACAGGACAGACCTATGGCTACACCTTC.

This chain joins TRBV6-2 or TRBV6-3 and TRBJ1-3, with D tentatively TRBD1 (6 bases). Looked up from germline, CDR1 is MNHEY and CDR2 is SVGEGT. CDR3 length: 14 residues. The V end was cut by 2 bases, the J end by 1 base, with 6 bases between. CDR3 loop: CASSYGQSGNTIYF. The CDR3 coding sequence is TGTGCCAGCAGTTACGGACAGTCTGGAAACACCATATATTTT.

The chain joins TRBV18 to TRBJ1-5; no clear D. Per the germline V gene, CDR1 is KGHSH and CDR2 is LQKENI. The CDR3 totals 13 residues. V lost 2 bases and J lost 5, with 7 bases in between. CDR3 protein: CASSPEGDQPQHF. As DNA, the CDR3 is TGTGCCAGCTCACCAGAAGGAGATCAGCCCCAGCATTTT.

The chain combines TRBV28 with TRBJ2-7, with 9 bases matching TRBD2. The germline CDR1 and CDR2 sequences are MDHEN and SYDVKM. V shed 6 bases, J shed 6 bases, and the junction held 12 bases outside the gene matches. This CDR3 comprises 15 residues. Here the CDR3 reads CASRRPSGKSTEQYF. The CDR3 coding sequence is TGTGCCAGCAGACGACCTAGCGGGAAGAGCACCGAGCAGTACTTC.

The CDR3 loop is CASGLVTGVGGYGYTF. In nucleotides, the CDR3 is TGTGCTAGTGGTTTGGTAACGGGGGTCGGTGGCTATGGCTACACCTTC. The V call is TRBV12-5, the J call TRBJ1-2; D may be TRBD1 (5 bases). CDR1 is LGHNT, CDR2 FRNRAP, per germline. The ends were cut back, 0 bases at V and 4 bases at J, with 15 bases in the middle. There are 16 residues in the CDR3.

The genes are TRBV3-1 (or the pseudogene TRBV3-2) and TRBJ1-2; D gene ambiguous. In germline, CDR1 is LGHDT, CDR2 YNNKEL (reference sequence). Between the trimmed V and J ends, which lost 3 bases and 3 bases, there was a span of 11 bases. The CDR3 length is 14 residues. This CDR3 reads CASSHGDGDYGYTF. In DNA, the CDR3 is TGTGCCAGCAGCCACGGGGATGGCGACTATGGCTACACCTTC.

The J gene is TRBJ2-4, the V gene TRBV18; no clear D gene. CDR3 length: 14 amino acids. The V and J ends lost 4 bases and 0 bases respectively, with 7 bases between them. Germline loops: CDR1 KGHSH, CDR2 LQKENI. The CDR3 DNA reads TGTGCCAGCTCACGCGATCTAGCCAAAAACATTCAGTACTTC. Translated, it gives CASSRDLAKNIQYF.

This chain joins TRBV3-1 (or the pseudogene TRBV3-2) and TRBJ1-1; D unclear. Germline V lookup: CDR1 LGHDT, CDR2 YNNKEL (reference sequence). This CDR3 has 16 amino acids. The ends were cut back, 4 bases at V and 0 bases at J, with 15 bases in the middle. Here the CDR3 DNA reads TGTGCCAGCAGCCTACGCGGGTATCGGGTGAACACTGAAGCTTTCTTT. This encodes CASSLRGYRVNTEAFF.

The chain recombines TRBV7-6 with TRBJ2-1; tentative D call: TRBD2 (6 bases). Between the trimmed V and J ends, which lost 5 bases and 6 bases, there was a span of 17 bases. Germline V gives CDR1 SGHVS, CDR2 FNYEAQ. This CDR3 contains 15 residues. In DNA form, the CDR3 reads TGTGCCAGCAGCGCAAATCCGGGAGTATTCAATGAGCAGTTCTTC. Translating gives CASSANPGVFNEQFF.

This sequence joins TRBV10-3 and TRBJ2-7, with a tentative D call TRBD2 (7 bases). The length of the CDR3 is 18 residues. V was cut by 6 bases and J by 5 bases, with 29 bases left in between. From germline, CDR1 is ENHRY and CDR2 SYGVKD. DNA for the CDR3: TGTGCCATCAGCCGAGGTTACAAGGGTCGGGGGGCTGGAAACGAGCAGTACTTC. Translating it yields CAISRGYKGRGAGNEQYF.

As for this clone: This same CDR3 is encoded by further DNA sequences in the sample. The rearrangement uses TRBV30 and TRBJ1-1; 7 bases align to TRBD1. In germline, CDR1 is GTSNPN, CDR2 SVGIG (reference sequence). The CDR3 loop spans 14 amino acids. V lost 0 bases and J lost 5; bases outside the gene matches: 6. CDR3 bases: TGTGCCTGGAGTGTGTTGACAGGGCGGACTGAAGCTTTCTTT. It translates to CAWSVLTGRTEAFF.

The rearrangement links TRBV4-3 to TRBJ2-1; maybe TRBD2 (6 bases). Deletions cut 1 base from V and 0 bases from J, with 10 bases between. The CDR3 is 16 amino acids. Germline CDR1 LGHNA, CDR2 YSLEER. The CDR3: CASSQADYTSYNEQFF. CDR3 DNA: TGCGCCAGCAGCCAAGCGGACTATACCTCCTACAATGAGCAGTTCTTC.

This clone was picked up one time. The chain couples TRBV6-5 to TRBJ1-5; 9 bases fit TRBD1. Germline V gives CDR1 MNHEY, CDR2 SVGAGI. This CDR3 region has 15 residues. V trimming: 5 bases; J trimming: 6 bases; junction bases outside the gene matches: 8. CDR3 protein: CASSTKQGASQPQHF. The CDR3 nucleotides are TGTGCCAGCAGTACAAAACAGGGGGCTAGTCAGCCCCAGCATTTT.

J is TRBJ2-1 and V is TRBV7-2; 7 nucleotides align to TRBD1. The CDR3 sequence is 15 residues long. V gave up 5 bases and J gave up 9 bases; unmatched junction bases: 13. The germline V gene has CDR1 SGHTA and CDR2 FQGNSA. CDR3 sequence reads: CASSPRGDRATEQFF. The CDR3, as DNA: TGTGCCAGCAGCCCAAGAGGTGACAGGGCCACTGAGCAGTTCTTC.

The rearrangement links TRBV4-3 to TRBJ2-7; 7 nucleotides line up with TRBD1. The CDR3 totals 13 residues. CDR1 is LGHNA, CDR2 YSLEER, per germline. The junction had 1 base not matched to a gene; V was cut back by 4 bases and J by 1 base. For the CDR3, the DNA is TGCGCCAGCAGCCGGGGACAGTCCTACGAGCAGTACTTC. Protein: CASSRGQSYEQYF.

V usage is TRBV30 and J usage is TRBJ2-7; D not resolved. Germline-derived CDR1 and CDR2 are GTSNPN and SVGIG (reference sequence). Trimming removed 3 bases from V and 5 bases from J, with 11 bases in between. CDR3 length: 12 residues. The CDR3 here is CAWSDFEDEQYF. In DNA, the CDR3 is TGTGCCTGGAGCGACTTCGAGGACGAGCAGTACTTC.

The genes are TRBV7-9 and TRBJ2-7; D is perhaps TRBD2 (6 bases). V dropped 0 bases and J dropped 4 bases, with 19 bases sitting between them. CDR3 size: 17 residues. In germline, CDR1 is SEHNR, CDR2 FQNEAQ (reference sequence). The CDR3 loop reads CASSLARGLPLDYEQYF. DNA of the CDR3: TGTGCCAGCAGCTTAGCGCGGGGTCTTCCCCTCGATTACGAGCAGTACTTC.